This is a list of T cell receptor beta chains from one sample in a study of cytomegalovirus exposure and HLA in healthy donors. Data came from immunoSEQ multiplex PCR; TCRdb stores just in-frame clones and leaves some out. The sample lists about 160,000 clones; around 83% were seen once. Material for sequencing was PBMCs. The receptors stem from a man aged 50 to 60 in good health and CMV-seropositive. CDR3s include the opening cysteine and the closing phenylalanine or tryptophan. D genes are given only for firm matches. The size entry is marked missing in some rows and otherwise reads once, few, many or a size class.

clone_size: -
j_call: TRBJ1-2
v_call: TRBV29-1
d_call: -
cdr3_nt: TGCAGCGTTGAAAGGGGTAACGGATATGGCTACACCTTC
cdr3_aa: CSVERGNGYGYTF

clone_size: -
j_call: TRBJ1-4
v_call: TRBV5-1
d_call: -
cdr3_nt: TGCGCCAGCAGCTTGGGGTTCCAGGCCCCCAATGAAAAACTGTTTTTT
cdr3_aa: CASSLGFQAPNEKLFF

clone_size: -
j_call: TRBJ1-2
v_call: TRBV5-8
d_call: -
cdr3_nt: TGTGCCAGCAGCGAAACGGCGGTTGAGAACTATGGCTACACCTTC
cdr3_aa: CASSETAVENYGYTF

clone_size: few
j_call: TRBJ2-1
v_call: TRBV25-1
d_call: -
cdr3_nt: TGTGCCAGCAGCCTTAGGGGAGGGGGAGGATATGAGCAGTTCTTC
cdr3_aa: CASSLRGGGGYEQFF

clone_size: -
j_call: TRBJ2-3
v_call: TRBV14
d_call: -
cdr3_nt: TGTGCCAGCAGCTACCTGGTGAGGAGTCAGTCACCAGATACGCAGTATTTT
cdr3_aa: CASSYLVRSQSPDTQYF

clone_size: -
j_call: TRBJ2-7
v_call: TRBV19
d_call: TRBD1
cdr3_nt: TGTGCCAGTAGCCGACAGGGGGCGTCCTACGAGCAGTACTTC
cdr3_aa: CASSRQGASYEQYF

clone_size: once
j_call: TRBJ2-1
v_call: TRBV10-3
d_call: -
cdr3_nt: TGTGCCCACGCGAGCTCCTACAATGAGCAGTTCTTC
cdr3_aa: CAHASSYNEQFF

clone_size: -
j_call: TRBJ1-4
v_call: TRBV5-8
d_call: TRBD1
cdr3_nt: TGTGCCAGCAGCCTCCGGACAGGGCATGCAACTAATGAAAAACTGTTTTTT
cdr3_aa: CASSLRTGHATNEKLFF

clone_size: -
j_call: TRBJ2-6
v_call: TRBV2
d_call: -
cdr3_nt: TGTGCCAGCAGTCGTGACATTCCCGGGGCCAACGTCCTGACTTTC
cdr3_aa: CASSRDIPGANVLTF

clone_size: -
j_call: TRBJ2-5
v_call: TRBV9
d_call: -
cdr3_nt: TGTGCCAGCAGCGTACGCCAGGGGTTGACTGGAGAGACCCAGTACTTC
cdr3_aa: CASSVRQGLTGETQYF

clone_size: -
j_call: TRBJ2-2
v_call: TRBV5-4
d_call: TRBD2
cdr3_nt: TGTGCCAGCAGCTCCCCCCTAGCGGGGGGGCCCGGGGAGCTGTTTTTT
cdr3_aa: CASSSPLAGGPGELFF

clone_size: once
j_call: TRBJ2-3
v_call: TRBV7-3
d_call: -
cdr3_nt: TGTGCCAGCAGCAGCGCGGGACAGAGTAGAACAGATACGCAGTATTTT
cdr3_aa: CASSSAGQSRTDTQYF

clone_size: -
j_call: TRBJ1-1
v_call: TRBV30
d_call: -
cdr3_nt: TGTGCCTGGAGTAGAGCAATGAACACTGAAGCTTTCTTT
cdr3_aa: CAWSRAMNTEAFF

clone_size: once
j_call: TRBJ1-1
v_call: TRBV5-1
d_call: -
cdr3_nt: TGCGCCAGCCACGACGTTTCAGGCATAATGAACACTGAAGCTTTCTTT
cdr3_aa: CASHDVSGIMNTEAFF

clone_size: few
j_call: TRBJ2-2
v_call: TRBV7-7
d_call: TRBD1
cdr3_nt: TGTGCCAGCAGCACCCCCGGGACAGGGGGTGCGAACACCGGGGAGCTGTTTTTT
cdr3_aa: CASSTPGTGGANTGELFF

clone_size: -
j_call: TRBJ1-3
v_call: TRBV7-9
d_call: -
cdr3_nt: TGTGCCAGCAGCTTAAGTCTCCGAGAGTACACCATATATTTT
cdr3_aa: CASSLSLREYTIYF

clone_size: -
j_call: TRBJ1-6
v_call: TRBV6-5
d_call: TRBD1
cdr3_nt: TGTGCCAGCAGGGAACGACAGGGGTCGAATTCACCCCTCCACTTT
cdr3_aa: CASRERQGSNSPLHF

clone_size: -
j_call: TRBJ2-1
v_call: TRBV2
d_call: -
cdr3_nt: TGTGCCAGCAGTGAAGTGCAACTGCGCTCCTACAATGAGCAGTTCTTC
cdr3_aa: CASSEVQLRSYNEQFF

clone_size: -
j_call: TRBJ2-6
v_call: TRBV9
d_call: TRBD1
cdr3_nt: TGTGCCAGCAGCGTAGCACAGGGGCAAGGGGCCAACGTCCTGACTTTC
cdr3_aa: CASSVAQGQGANVLTF